This T cell receptor (beta chain) was recorded in a study of tumor-infiltrating lymphocytes in primary liver carcinoma. Study background: Stage T1-T3 N0M0 and a size of about 4 to 11 cm characterized the tumors. Productive TCRbeta read yields ran from roughly 3.65 to 7.13 million per sample and were similar between tissues.

The study, taken as a whole, reports: Tumor samples exhibited a significantly greater top-250-clone fraction than blood samples (p = 0.039).

This clonotype was seen many times. Its antigen is unknown. The template, about 500 ng total RNA, yielded TCR beta cDNA made with a constant-region primer. Library construction for TCR beta comprised three nested multiplex PCR rounds performed with slightly modified ARM-PCR. Researchers ran the first two PCR rounds for roughly 10 cycles each with TRBV1-TRBV30 forward primers and a C-beta reverse primer. TCRdb reprocessed the multiplex PCR reads via MiXCR and lists one record per CDR3 protein. The sample consists of about 84,000 distinct CDR3 sequences, around 70% of them appearing once. The germline V gene encodes CDR1 LGHNT and CDR2 FRNRAP. CDR3 size: 14 residues. Unmatched junction bases numbered 7, after V lost 4 bases and J lost 5 bases. Taking about 20-31 mg of unsorted bulk tissue, the authors co-extracted RNA and DNA. Every patient had chronic HBV infection and was treatment-naive.

The TCR comes from a middle-aged man with primary liver carcinoma and hepatitis B virus infection. The rearrangement links TRBV12-5 to TRBJ2-7; 8 bases map to TRBD1. Material: liver tumor tissue from sampling region 1. Noted subset: tumor region T1, superior pole. For the CDR3, the DNA is TGTGCTAGTGGTTCCGGGACAGGCCCGGACGAGCAGTACTTC. Protein product: CASGSGTGPDEQYF.